Following are 12 T cell receptor beta chains from one sample sequenced in a study of T cell repertoires in cytomegalovirus infection. Via MiXCR, TCRdb re-called the reads, giving one row per CDR3 protein. The sample carries just under 300,000 distinct CDR3 sequences, approximately 10% recorded once. What was sequenced was PBMCs. Receptor source: a human donor in good health (CMV status not recorded). Some clones in this sample may be carry-over from other donors' samples.

The sample holds a few counts of this clonotype. The chain joins TRBV14 to TRBJ2-7; TRBD1 might be the D (6 bases). Per the germline V gene, CDR1 is SGHDN and CDR2 is FVKESK. The V end was cut by 1 base, the J end by 0 bases, with 13 bases between. CDR3 length equals 16 residues. CDR3 DNA sequence: TGTGCCAGCAGCCAAGGCCGGACAGAGCCCTCCTACGAGCAGTACTTC. Amino acids: CASSQGRTEPSYEQYF.

The chain links TRBV20-1 to TRBJ2-1; tentative D call: TRBD1 (6 bases). The CDR3 extends over 15 amino acids. The V end lost 0 bases, the J end lost 0 bases, and 9 bases lay between the germline ends. Germline CDR1 reads DFQATT; CDR2 reads SNEGSKA (reference sequence). The CDR3 DNA is TGCAGTGCTAGAGACCCACAGGGCTCCTACAATGAGCAGTTCTTC. It encodes CSARDPQGSYNEQFF.

V usage is TRBV3-1 and J usage is TRBJ2-5, with 8 nucleotides matching TRBD2. This CDR3 is built from 16 residues. The germline gives CDR1 LGHDT, CDR2 YNNKEL (reference sequence). J was trimmed by 3 bases and V by 6 bases; bases with no gene match: 12. In DNA form, the CDR3 reads TGTGCCAGCAGGCATAACTCCGGGACTAGAAAAGAGACCCAGTACTTC. It codes for CASRHNSGTRKETQYF.

This clonotype was seen ten or more times. This chain links TRBV20-1 with TRBJ2-7; weak D call: TRBD2 (6 bases). The germline gives CDR1 DFQATT, CDR2 SNEGSKA (reference sequence). V shed 4 bases and J shed 3 bases, with 16 bases lying between them. This CDR3 is 14 amino acids long. The CDR3 coding sequence is TGCAGTGCTACCTCGGGAGTCGTTAACTACGAGCAGTACTTC. Encoded protein: CSATSGVVNYEQYF.

This clonotype came up many times. The rearrangement joins TRBV6-5 to TRBJ2-1; D gene uncertain. Germline CDR1 MNHEY, CDR2 SVGAGI. The germline V and J ends were trimmed by 4 bases and 7 bases, with 5 bases remaining between them. This CDR3 is built from 11 residues. The CDR3 region is CASSWLNEQFF. The CDR3 DNA follows: TGTGCCAGCAGTTGGCTGAATGAGCAGTTCTTC.

This clonotype was counted many times. This chain connects TRBV7-2 to TRBJ1-4; D ambiguous. Germline CDR1 and CDR2: SGHTA and FQGNSA. The CDR3 loop spans 13 amino acids. V was cut by 2 bases and J by 7 bases, with 8 bases left in between. The CDR3 nucleotides are TGTGCCAGCAGCTTATGGCCTAGTGAAAAACTGTTTTTT. Translated, it gives CASSLWPSEKLFF.

V and J are TRBV20-1 and TRBJ2-3; no reliable D call. V shed 3 bases and J shed 3 bases, with 13 bases lying between them. In germline, CDR1 is DFQATT, CDR2 SNEGSKA (reference sequence). This CDR3 region has 14 residues. DNA for the CDR3: TGCAGTGCTAGTCGGCCCGGTGGTACAGATACGCAGTATTTT. This encodes CSASRPGGTDTQYF.

This clonotype was seen a few times. The chain couples TRBV20-1 to TRBJ1-3; no reliable D call. Germline V lookup: CDR1 DFQATT, CDR2 SNEGSKA (reference sequence). This CDR3 comprises 14 residues. The V gene lost 0 bases and the J gene lost 3 bases, with 9 bases spanning the gap. The CDR3: CSARDMIHGNTIYF. The CDR3 DNA is TGCAGTGCTAGAGACATGATCCATGGAAACACCATATATTTT.

This clonotype was counted only a few times. J is TRBJ1-5 and V is TRBV9; D unresolved. The CDR3 runs 15 residues. The V gene lost 3 bases and the J gene lost 2 bases, with 12 bases spanning the gap. Germline V gives CDR1 SGDLS, CDR2 YYNGEE. The CDR3 reads CASSESGTGNQPQHF. The DNA of the CDR3 is TGTGCCAGCAGCGAATCGGGCACCGGCAATCAGCCCCAGCATTTT.

The CDR3 loop is CASSFWLSASTDTQYF. CDR3 bases: TGTGCCAGCAGTTTCTGGCTTTCCGCTAGCACAGATACGCAGTATTTT. This chain uses TRBV28 with TRBJ2-3; D remains ambiguous. Germline V CDR1 and CDR2: MDHEN, SYDVKM. Trimming shortened V by 3 bases and J by 0 bases, and 13 bases separated the two germline ends. The CDR3 runs 16 residues.

At least ten counts were recorded for this clonotype. V is TRBV19 and J is TRBJ2-7, with 8 bases matching TRBD2. Germline values: CDR1 LNHDA, CDR2 SQIVND (reference sequence). CDR3 size: 13 residues. V lost 7 bases, J lost 5 bases, and 7 bases stayed unmatched. CDR3 sequence: CASTTGLGDEQYF. The CDR3 nucleotides are TGTGCCAGTACCACGGGACTAGGGGACGAGCAGTACTTC.

At least ten counts were recorded for this clonotype. This chain joins TRBV28 and TRBJ1-2; D is uncertain. The V and J ends lost 3 bases and 8 bases respectively, with 13 bases between them. Germline V gene sequence: CDR1 MDHEN, CDR2 SYDVKM. The CDR3 consists of 13 residues. The CDR3 DNA reads TGTGCCAGCAGTTTGCAGACTCCGGACGGCTACACCTTC. This sequence encodes CASSLQTPDGYTF.